A single sample is the source of the 23 T cell receptor beta chains below, sequenced in a study of blood T cell repertoires in COVID-19. Using immunoSEQ multiplex PCR, the repertoire was profiled, and TCRdb retains in-frame clones only, with some absent. The sample includes over 60,000 clones, more than 75% of them seen just once. Specimen: peripheral blood. Receptors were obtained from a woman aged 55-69 years with acute or convalescent COVID-19.

CDR3 region: CASSERKANTGELFF. The DNA for the CDR3 is TGTGCCAGCAGTGAGCGCAAAGCGAACACCGGGGAGCTGTTTTTT. V is TRBV2 and J is TRBJ2-2, with unresolved D. Per the germline V gene, CDR1 is SNHLY and CDR2 is FYNNEI. The CDR3 length is 15 residues. The germline V and J ends were trimmed by 3 bases and 0 bases, with 8 bases remaining between them.

The table lists this clone with a few counts. The chain uses TRBV6-2 or TRBV6-3 and TRBJ1-1; 8 bases match TRBD1. This CDR3 contains 15 residues. With 6 bases clipped from V and 3 bases from J, the junction kept 9 bases outside the gene matches. Germline V gene lookup returns CDR1 MNHEY and CDR2 SVGEGT. In DNA form, the CDR3 reads TGTGCCAGCAGCCTCATTCCGACAGGGGACACTGAAGCTTTCTTT. Translation gives CASSLIPTGDTEAFF.

The J gene is TRBJ1-6, the V gene TRBV6-2 or TRBV6-3; D is unclear. V was clipped by 6 bases and J by 7 bases, with 10 bases between them. The CDR3 sequence is 13 residues long. Germline assignment: CDR1 MNHEY and CDR2 SVGEGT. The CDR3 DNA reads as TGTGCCAGCAGCCTCAGTACGAATTCACCCCTCCACTTT. It is translated as CASSLSTNSPLHF.

The chain is built from TRBV6-5 and TRBJ2-1; D perhaps matches TRBD2 (6 bases). The CDR3 sequence is 15 residues long. V was pared by 2 bases and J by 0 bases, with 8 bases between. Per the germline V gene, CDR1 is MNHEY and CDR2 is SVGAGI. The CDR3 region has the DNA TGTGCCAGCAGTTACGCGGGGCACTCCTACAATGAGCAGTTCTTC. Protein sequence: CASSYAGHSYNEQFF.

This chain uses TRBV12-3 or TRBV12-4 with TRBJ1-1; a weak D match, TRBD1 (6 bases). The CDR3 consists of 13 residues. V was clipped by 10 bases and J by 5 bases, with 17 bases between them. CDR3 residues: CATPRGAGTEAFF. DNA of the CDR3: TGTGCCACCCCCCGGGGGGCCGGGACTGAAGCTTTCTTT.

The V call is TRBV3-1 (or the pseudogene TRBV3-2), the J call TRBJ1-6, with 7 bases aligning to TRBD1. Germline CDR1 and CDR2: LGHDT and YNNKEL (reference sequence). V was clipped by 4 bases and J by 0 bases; unmatched bases: 3. The CDR3 is 16 residues long. The CDR3 region has the DNA TGTGCCAGCAGCCGACAGGGCAGCTCCTATAATTCACCCCTCCACTTT. It encodes CASSRQGSSYNSPLHF.

V is TRBV19 and J is TRBJ2-3; 8 nucleotides agree with TRBD1. Trimming took 3 bases from V and 1 from J; bases not matched to a gene: 0. This CDR3 spans 14 amino acids. CDR1 is LNHDA and CDR2 is SQIVND in the germline V gene (reference sequence). In nucleotides, the CDR3 is TGTGCCAGTAGTATGGGACAGGGCACAGATACGCAGTATTTT. It translates to CASSMGQGTDTQYF.

J is TRBJ2-3 and V is TRBV19, with D hard to call. Germline CDR1 reads LNHDA; CDR2 reads SQIVND (reference sequence). This CDR3 contains 14 residues. Deletions cut 0 bases from V and 3 bases from J, with 7 bases between. The CDR3 loop is CASSIDQRTDTQYF. For the CDR3, the DNA is TGTGCCAGTAGTATAGACCAGCGTACAGATACGCAGTATTTT.

The chain links TRBV3-1 (or the pseudogene TRBV3-2) to TRBJ2-5; 7 bases align to TRBD2. Per germline, CDR1 LGHDT and CDR2 YNNKEL (reference sequence). Trimming took 8 bases from V and 5 from J; bases not matched to a gene: 2. The CDR3 loop spans 11 amino acids. Here the CDR3 reads CASRAGETQYF. CDR3 coding DNA: TGTGCCAGCCGAGCGGGGGAGACCCAGTACTTC.

The chain uses TRBV5-1 and TRBJ1-1, with 8 bases matching TRBD1. Losses at the gene ends were 4 bases for V and 2 bases for J; bases not matched to a gene: 7. The germline V gene has CDR1 SGHRS and CDR2 YFSETQ. This CDR3 has 15 amino acids. The CDR3 loop reads CASSPPAGGNTEAFF. DNA for the CDR3: TGCGCCAGCAGCCCCCCCGCAGGGGGCAACACTGAAGCTTTCTTT. The full variable domain, with the rest looked up from reference TRBV5-1 and TRBJ1-1, is KAGVTQTPRYLIKTRGQQVTLSCSPISGHRSVSWYQQTPGQGLQFLFEYFSETQRNKGNFPGRFSGRQFSNSRSEMNVSTLELGDSALYLCASSPPAGGNTEAFFGQGTRLTVV.

This chain uses TRBV29-1 with TRBJ1-1; 7 nucleotides line up with TRBD1. Germline-derived CDR1 and CDR2 are SQVTM and ANQGSEA. With 7 bases clipped from V and 6 bases from J, the junction kept 8 bases outside the gene matches. CDR3 length equals 12 residues. Written as DNA, the CDR3 is TGCAGCGCCCGATGGGACAGTCCTGAAGCTTTCTTT. Its protein is CSARWDSPEAFF.

This clone has more than one count but fewer than ten. The chain joins TRBV29-1 to TRBJ2-3; the match to TRBD2 covers 12 bases. This CDR3 is built from 15 residues. Germline-derived CDR1 and CDR2 are SQVTM and ANQGSEA. V gave up 6 bases and J gave up 2 bases; unmatched junction bases: 6. The CDR3 sequence is CSVRTSGAPTDTQYF. The CDR3 DNA reads as TGCAGCGTCCGGACTAGCGGGGCTCCCACAGATACGCAGTATTTT.

The chain recombines TRBV25-1 with TRBJ1-1; no firm D call. The V gene's germline CDR1 is MGHDK and CDR2 SYGVNS. V was shortened by 4 bases and J by 0 bases, with 9 bases between the two germline ends. The CDR3 has 14 amino acids. In DNA form, the CDR3 reads TGTGCCAGCAGTGTTCACGACTTGAACACTGAAGCTTTCTTT. It codes for CASSVHDLNTEAFF.

This clone has a single count. This sequence joins TRBV3-1 (or the pseudogene TRBV3-2) and TRBJ2-2, with unresolved D. Germline CDR1 LGHDT, CDR2 YNNKEL (reference sequence). Trimming shortened V by 4 bases and J by 0 bases, and 9 bases separated the two germline ends. This CDR3 is built from 15 residues. CDR3 DNA sequence: TGTGCCAGCAGCCCCCGGGTTCCGAACACCGGGGAGCTGTTTTTT. Its protein is CASSPRVPNTGELFF.

The chain couples TRBV28 to TRBJ2-5, with D perhaps TRBD2 (6 bases). The V end was cut by 6 bases, the J end by 2 bases, with 13 bases between. The length of the CDR3 is 14 residues. The germline CDR1 and CDR2 sequences are MDHEN and SYDVKM. CDR3 bases: TGTGCCAGCAGCCTCCACGGGAGTCAAGAGACCCAGTACTTC. This translates into CASSLHGSQETQYF.

Points on this clone: In the same sample, other DNA sequences code for this CDR3. This sequence joins TRBV5-1 and TRBJ2-7; 8 bases agree with TRBD2. J was trimmed by 4 bases and V by 1 base; bases with no gene match: 4. The germline gives CDR1 SGHRS, CDR2 YFSETQ. The CDR3 loop spans 14 amino acids. The CDR3 region has the DNA TGCGCCAGCAGCTTGACTAGCGGTGGTTACGAGCAGTACTTC. Protein: CASSLTSGGYEQYF.

The chain uses TRBV28 and TRBJ1-1, with D possibly TRBD1 on 5 matching bases. V shed 1 base and J shed 1 base, with 10 bases lying between them. The CDR3 spans 15 residues. Germline CDR1 and CDR2: MDHEN and SYDVKM. This CDR3 is CASSLFGGANTEAFF. CDR3 bases: TGTGCCAGCAGTTTATTTGGCGGGGCGAACACTGAAGCTTTCTTT.

This sequence joins TRBV5-1 and TRBJ1-4, with D uncertain. Germline CDR1 and CDR2: SGHRS and YFSETQ. The CDR3 is 15 amino acids. Trimming left V 2 bases short and J 6 bases short, with 14 bases between. The CDR3 DNA is TGCGCCAGCAGCTTAGAAGGGAGGTCGGATGAAAAACTGTTTTTT. This gives the protein CASSLEGRSDEKLFF.

This chain links TRBV6-4 with TRBJ2-1, with D possibly TRBD1 on 6 matching bases. Per the germline V gene, CDR1 is MRHNA and CDR2 is SNTAGT. The ends were cut back, 0 bases at V and 0 bases at J, with 6 bases in the middle. This CDR3 comprises 15 residues. CDR3 nucleotides: TGTGCCAGCAGTGACTCACAGGGCTCCTACAATGAGCAGTTCTTC. Its translation is CASSDSQGSYNEQFF.

V is TRBV7-3 and J is TRBJ1-1; D unresolved. The CDR3 covers 14 residues. Per the germline V gene, CDR1 is SGHTA and CDR2 is FQGTGA. V was clipped by 3 bases and J by 0 bases, with 8 bases between them. The CDR3 bases are TGTGCCAGCAGCTTTGAGGCAATGAACACTGAAGCTTTCTTT. It yields the protein CASSFEAMNTEAFF.

The chain is built from TRBV6-1 and TRBJ1-2; 9 bases agree with TRBD1. The CDR3 is made up of 16 amino acids. CDR1 and CDR2 from the germline V gene are MNHNS and SASEGT. The J segment lost 2 bases and the V segment lost 0 bases, leaving 4 bases of the junction unmatched. The CDR3 spells CASSEAPGQGNYGYTF. The DNA for the CDR3 is TGTGCCAGCAGTGAAGCTCCGGGACAGGGAAACTATGGCTACACCTTC.

The chain uses TRBV6-6 and TRBJ2-7; 7 nucleotides agree with TRBD1. The CDR3 length is 15 residues. The germline V gene has CDR1 MNHNY and CDR2 SVGAGI (reference sequence). V trimming: 5 bases; J trimming: 0 bases; junction bases outside the gene matches: 7. The CDR3 coding sequence is TGTGCCAGCAGTACCGGGACAGTCATCTCCTACGAGCAGTACTTC. Translation gives CASSTGTVISYEQYF.

This rearrangement joins TRBV6-5 to TRBJ2-5; no firm D call. The CDR3 has 15 amino acids. Trimming took 0 bases from V and 2 from J, leaving 10 bases between them. The V gene's germline CDR1 is MNHEY and CDR2 SVGAGI. The CDR3 region is CASSYSVGQQETQYF. The CDR3 DNA follows: TGTGCCAGCAGTTACTCGGTTGGGCAGCAAGAGACCCAGTACTTC.